This T cell receptor (beta chain) is drawn from a study of T-cell memory formation after mild COVID-19. Study observations and caveats: Among contracting clones, CD4+ were mainly CM/EM and CD8+ enriched in EMRA. Clones shrinking from day 15 to 85 showed even CD4/CD8 mixes; later expanders tilted CD4+. The pre-infection memory compartment contained some responding clones, suggesting cross-reactive memory joined.

With regard to this clonotype: Its antigen is not known.

TCR alpha and TCR beta cDNA libraries with sample barcodes and UMIs came from 5'RACE using constant-segment primers. Each CDR3 protein is one row after TCRdb ran MiXCR on the 5' RACE reads. Here the sample spans approximately 250,000 distinct CDR3 sequences, around 15% being singletons. Trimming took 4 bases from V and 2 from J, leaving 11 bases between them. Germline V gene sequence: CDR1 MNHNS, CDR2 SASEGT. This CDR3 has 14 residues. This chain links TRBV6-1 with TRBJ1-2, with a weak D call TRBD1 (5 bases). The sequence was obtained from a man aged 18-30 years who had mild COVID-19 (a few samples of this study predate the infection). Cell type and time point are not known. The sequenced material came from PBMCs or a T cell subset sorted from them (not recorded which). The CDR3 sequence is CASSVGTVNYGYTF. CDR3 DNA sequence: TGTGCCAGCAGTGTAGGGACCGTCAACTATGGCTACACCTTC.